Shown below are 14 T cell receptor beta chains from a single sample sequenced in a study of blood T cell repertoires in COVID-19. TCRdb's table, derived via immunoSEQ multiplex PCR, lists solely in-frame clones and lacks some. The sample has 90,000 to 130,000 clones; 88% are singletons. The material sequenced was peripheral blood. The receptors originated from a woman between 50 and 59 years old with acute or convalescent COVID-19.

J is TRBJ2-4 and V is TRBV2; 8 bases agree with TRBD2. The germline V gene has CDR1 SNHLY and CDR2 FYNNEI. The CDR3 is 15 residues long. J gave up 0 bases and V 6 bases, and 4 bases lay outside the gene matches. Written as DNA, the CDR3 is TGTGCCAGCAGCATAGCGGGACTAGCCAAAAACATTCAGTACTTC. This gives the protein CASSIAGLAKNIQYF.

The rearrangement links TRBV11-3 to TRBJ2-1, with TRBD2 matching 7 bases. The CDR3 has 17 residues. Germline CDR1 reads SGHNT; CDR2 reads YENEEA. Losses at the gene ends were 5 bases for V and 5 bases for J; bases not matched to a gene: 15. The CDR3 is CASSHSPGGSGDNEQFF. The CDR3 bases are TGTGCCAGCAGCCATTCCCCAGGCGGGAGCGGGGACAATGAGCAGTTCTTC.

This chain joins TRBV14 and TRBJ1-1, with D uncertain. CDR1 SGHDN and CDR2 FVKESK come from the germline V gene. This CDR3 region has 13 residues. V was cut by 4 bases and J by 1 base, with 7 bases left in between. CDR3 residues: CASSRQQNTEAFF. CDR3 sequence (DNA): TGTGCCAGCAGCCGGCAACAGAACACTGAAGCTTTCTTT.

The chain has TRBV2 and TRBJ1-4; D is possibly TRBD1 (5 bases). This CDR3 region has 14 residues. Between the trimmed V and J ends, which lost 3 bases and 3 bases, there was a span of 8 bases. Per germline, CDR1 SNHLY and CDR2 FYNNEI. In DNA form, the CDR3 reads TGTGCCAGCAGTGACCTAGGGGCTAATGAAAAACTGTTTTTT. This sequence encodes CASSDLGANEKLFF.

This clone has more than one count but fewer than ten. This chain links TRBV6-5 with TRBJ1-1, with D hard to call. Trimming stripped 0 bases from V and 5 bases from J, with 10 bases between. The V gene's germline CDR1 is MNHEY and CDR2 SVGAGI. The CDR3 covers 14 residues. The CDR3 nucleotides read TGTGCCAGCAGTTACTCAGGCCGAGGGACTGAAGCTTTCTTT. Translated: CASSYSGRGTEAFF.

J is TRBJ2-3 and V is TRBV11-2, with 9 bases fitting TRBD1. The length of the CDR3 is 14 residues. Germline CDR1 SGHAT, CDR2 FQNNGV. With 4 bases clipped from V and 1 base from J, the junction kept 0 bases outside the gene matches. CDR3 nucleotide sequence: TGTGCCAGCAGCTGGGACAGGGGCACAGATACGCAGTATTTT. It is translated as CASSWDRGTDTQYF.

CDR3 nucleotides: TGCGCCAGCAGCTTCACTGGGAGGGCTTACGAGCAGTACTTC. It specifies CASSFTGRAYEQYF. V gene TRBV5-1 combines with J gene TRBJ2-7; TRBD2 agrees at 7 bases. The trim removed 2 bases at V and 4 bases at J, leaving 6 bases unmatched. The germline gives CDR1 SGHRS, CDR2 YFSETQ. The CDR3 runs 14 residues. Variable domain in full (rest from reference TRBV5-1 and TRBJ2-7): KAGVTQTPRYLIKTRGQQVTLSCSPISGHRSVSWYQQTPGQGLQFLFEYFSETQRNKGNFPGRFSGRQFSNSRSEMNVSTLELGDSALYLCASSFTGRAYEQYFGPGTRLTVT.

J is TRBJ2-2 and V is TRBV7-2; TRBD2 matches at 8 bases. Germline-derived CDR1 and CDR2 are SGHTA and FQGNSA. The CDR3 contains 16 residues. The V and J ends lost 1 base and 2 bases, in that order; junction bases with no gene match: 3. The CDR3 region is CASSLVSGSNTGELFF. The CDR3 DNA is TGTGCCAGCAGCTTAGTAAGCGGGAGCAACACCGGGGAGCTGTTTTTT.

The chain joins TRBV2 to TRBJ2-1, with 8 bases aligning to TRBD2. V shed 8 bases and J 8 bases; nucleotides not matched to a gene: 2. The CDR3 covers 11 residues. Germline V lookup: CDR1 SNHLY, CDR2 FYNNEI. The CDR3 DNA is TGTGCCAGCGGGACTAGGCATGAGCAGTTCTTC. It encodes CASGTRHEQFF.

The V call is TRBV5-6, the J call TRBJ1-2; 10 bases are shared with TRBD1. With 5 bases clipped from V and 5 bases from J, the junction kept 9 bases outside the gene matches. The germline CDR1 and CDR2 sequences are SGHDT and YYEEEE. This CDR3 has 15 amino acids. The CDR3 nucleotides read TGTGCCAGCAGTTTGACCCTGGGACAGGGGTATGGCTACACCTTC. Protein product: CASSLTLGQGYGYTF.

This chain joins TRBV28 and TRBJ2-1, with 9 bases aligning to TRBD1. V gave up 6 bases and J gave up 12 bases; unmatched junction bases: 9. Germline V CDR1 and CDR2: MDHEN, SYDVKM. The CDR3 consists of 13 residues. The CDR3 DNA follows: TGTGCCAGCAGGAGCCGGGACAGGGAGGCGCAGTTCTTC. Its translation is CASRSRDREAQFF.

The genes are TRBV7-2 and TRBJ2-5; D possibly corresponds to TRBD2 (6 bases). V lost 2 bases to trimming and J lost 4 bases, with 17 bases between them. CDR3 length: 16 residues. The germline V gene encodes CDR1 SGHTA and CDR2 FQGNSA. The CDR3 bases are TGTGCCAGCAGCTTATGGGTCGGGAGATCTGGAGAGACCCAGTACTTC. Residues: CASSLWVGRSGETQYF.

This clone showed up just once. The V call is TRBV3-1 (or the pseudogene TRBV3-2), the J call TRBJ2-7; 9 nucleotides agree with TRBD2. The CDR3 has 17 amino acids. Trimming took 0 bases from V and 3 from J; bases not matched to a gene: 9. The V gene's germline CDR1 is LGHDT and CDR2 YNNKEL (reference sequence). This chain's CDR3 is CASSQEALPAGGYEQYF. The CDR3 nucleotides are TGTGCCAGCAGCCAAGAGGCTCTTCCAGCGGGAGGCTACGAGCAGTACTTC.

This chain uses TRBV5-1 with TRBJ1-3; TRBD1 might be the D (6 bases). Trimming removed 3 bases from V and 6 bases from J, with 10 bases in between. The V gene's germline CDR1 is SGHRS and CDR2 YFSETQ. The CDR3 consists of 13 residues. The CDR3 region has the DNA TGCGCCAGCAGCTCCGGGACAAAAAACACCATATATTTT. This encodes CASSSGTKNTIYF.